A selection of T cell receptor beta chains follows, all from one sample in a study of blood T cell repertoires in COVID-19. The data were produced by immunoSEQ multiplex PCR, yet TCRdb's version contains in-frame clones alone and is incomplete. Here the sample spans approximately 260,000 clones, about 89% being singletons. The sequencing input was peripheral blood. These receptors were taken from a man in his forties or fifties with acute or convalescent COVID-19. Both conserved end residues are part of each CDR3. The D gene is left open where the match is weak. A clone size is listed for some rows: how often the clone was seen (once, few, many), or a class if it is expanded.

V: TRBV18
J: TRBJ1-1
size: NA
D: NA
DNA: TGTGCCAGCTCACCGAGATCGGACACTGAAGCTTTCTTT
CDR3: CASSPRSDTEAFF

V: TRBV15
J: TRBJ1-5
size: NA
D: NA
DNA: TGTGCCACCAGCACCTGGACAGTGTATAGCAATCAGCCCCAGCATTTT
CDR3: CATSTWTVYSNQPQHF

V: TRBV6-6
J: TRBJ1-6
size: few
D: NA
DNA: TGTGCCAGCAGTTATGTTCCGAGGAATTCACCCCTCCACTTT
CDR3: CASSYVPRNSPLHF

V: TRBV7-2
J: TRBJ1-5
size: NA
D: NA
DNA: TGTGCCAGCAGCAGCCCCGCAGCAGGGCTTGGGCAGCCCCAGCATTTT
CDR3: CASSSPAAGLGQPQHF

V: TRBV7-8
J: TRBJ2-7
size: once
D: TRBD1
DNA: TGTGCCAGCAGGCCTACAGGGGGCGAGCAGTACTTC
CDR3: CASRPTGGEQYF

V: TRBV7-2
J: TRBJ2-3
size: NA
D: NA
DNA: TGTGCCAGCAGCTTAGCTAGCGGCCCTATCACAGATACGCAGTATTTT
CDR3: CASSLASGPITDTQYF

V: TRBV4-2
J: TRBJ2-3
size: NA
D: TRBD2
DNA: TGTGCCAGCTCCCCCAGGGGAGCGGGGGACACAGATACGCAGTATTTT
CDR3: CASSPRGAGDTDTQYF

V: TRBV6-1
J: TRBJ2-5
size: NA
D: NA
DNA: TGTGCCAGCAGTGAAGGACTGGAACAAGAGACCCAGTACTTC
CDR3: CASSEGLEQETQYF

V: TRBV12-3/TRBV12-4
J: TRBJ1-1
size: once
D: NA
DNA: TGTGCCAGCAGTTTAGGGCCAGGGCCCGCTTTCTTT
CDR3: CASSLGPGPAFF

V: TRBV18
J: TRBJ1-2
size: once
D: TRBD1
DNA: TGTGCCAGCTCACCGGGACAGTCGGAAGGCTACACCTTC
CDR3: CASSPGQSEGYTF

V: TRBV27
J: TRBJ2-7
size: NA
D: NA
DNA: TGTGCCAGCAGTTTTCCCGGACAGTACGAGCAGTACTTC
CDR3: CASSFPGQYEQYF

V: TRBV10-3
J: TRBJ1-1
size: NA
D: NA
DNA: TGTGCCATCAGTGCTCGGCAGGTGAACACTGAAGCTTTCTTT
CDR3: CAISARQVNTEAFF

V: TRBV6-5
J: TRBJ1-4
size: NA
D: TRBD1
DNA: TGTGCCAGCAGTCAGATGAGGGGGCGGGAAAAACTGTTTTTT
CDR3: CASSQMRGREKLFF

V: TRBV27
J: TRBJ2-7
size: NA
D: NA
DNA: TGTGCCAGCAGTCCCCGGTGGCGGCAGGGTGGGGACGAGCAGTACTTC
CDR3: CASSPRWRQGGDEQYF

V: TRBV7-2
J: TRBJ2-1
size: NA
D: TRBD2
DNA: TGTGCCAGCAGCTTAGGGCGGGAGAGGGAGCAGTTCTTC
CDR3: CASSLGREREQFF